This T cell receptor beta chain was obtained from a study of blood T cells in healthy people across ages. Study results and limitations: Those diversity estimates obtained from one million T cells were thought to be underestimates. TCR beta diversity per million T cells fell roughly linearly with age.

Germline lookup yields CDR1 GTSNPN and CDR2 SVGIG (reference sequence). The V gene end was trimmed by 4 bases and the J gene end by 6 bases; junction bases not matched to a gene: 3. CDR3 length: 13 residues. Concerning this clonotype itself: Its antigen is unidentified.

Then a second PCR, running about 7 to 11 cycles, was carried out with a sample-barcoded 5' primer and a J-beta primer mix. Every molecule of cDNA carried a tag from a template-switch adaptor with 12 random nucleotides. TCRdb recomputed calls from the 5' RACE reads with MiXCR, one row per CDR3 protein. This repertoire shows 1.4 million to 1.5 million distinct CDR3 sequences, about 40% found once; its top ten account for roughly 7.9%. This TCR was sampled from a woman aged 18-29 years in good health. Specimen: blood. The chain recombines TRBV30 with TRBJ2-3, with 11 nucleotides matching TRBD2. The CDR3 sequence is CAWIAGGSDTQYF. In DNA, the CDR3 is TGTGCCTGGATAGCGGGGGGGTCGGATACGCAGTATTTT.